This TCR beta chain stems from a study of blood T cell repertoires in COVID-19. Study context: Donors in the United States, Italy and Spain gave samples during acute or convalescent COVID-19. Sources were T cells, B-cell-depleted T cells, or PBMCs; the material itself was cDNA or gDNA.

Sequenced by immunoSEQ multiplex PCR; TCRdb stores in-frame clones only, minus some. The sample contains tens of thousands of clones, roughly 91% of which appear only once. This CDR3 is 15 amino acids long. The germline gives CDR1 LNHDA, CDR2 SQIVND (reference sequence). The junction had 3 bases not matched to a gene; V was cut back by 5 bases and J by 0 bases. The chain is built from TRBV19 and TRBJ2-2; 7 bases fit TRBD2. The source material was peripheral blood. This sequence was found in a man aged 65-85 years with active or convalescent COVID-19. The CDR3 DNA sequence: TGTGCCAGTAGTGGTCTAGCGGCGAACACCGGGGAGCTGTTTTTT. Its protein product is CASSGLAANTGELFF.